This section outlines one TCR beta chain sequence together with its context. The PCR was carried out with 60 Vbeta primers and 13 Jbeta primers. Clones were read by immunoSEQ multiplex PCR, and TCRdb kept only the in-frame ones, dropping some. This table has under 200,000 clones, 65% to 85% appearing once. This specimen belongs to a study of cytomegalovirus exposure and HLA in healthy donors. V dropped 2 bases and J dropped 6; count of bases not matched to a gene: 7. The CDR3 is 16 residues long. CDR1 and CDR2 (germline): MNHEY, SMNVEV (reference sequence). This clonotype was sampled from a woman in her thirties or forties in good health and CMV-seropositive. Sample: PBMCs. The rearrangement joins TRBV27 to TRBJ2-7, with 13 bases lining up with TRBD2. The chain's CDR3 is CASSLGTSGGASEQYF. The CDR3 coding sequence is TGTGCCAGCAGTTTAGGAACTAGCGGGGGGGCCTCCGAGCAGTACTTC.